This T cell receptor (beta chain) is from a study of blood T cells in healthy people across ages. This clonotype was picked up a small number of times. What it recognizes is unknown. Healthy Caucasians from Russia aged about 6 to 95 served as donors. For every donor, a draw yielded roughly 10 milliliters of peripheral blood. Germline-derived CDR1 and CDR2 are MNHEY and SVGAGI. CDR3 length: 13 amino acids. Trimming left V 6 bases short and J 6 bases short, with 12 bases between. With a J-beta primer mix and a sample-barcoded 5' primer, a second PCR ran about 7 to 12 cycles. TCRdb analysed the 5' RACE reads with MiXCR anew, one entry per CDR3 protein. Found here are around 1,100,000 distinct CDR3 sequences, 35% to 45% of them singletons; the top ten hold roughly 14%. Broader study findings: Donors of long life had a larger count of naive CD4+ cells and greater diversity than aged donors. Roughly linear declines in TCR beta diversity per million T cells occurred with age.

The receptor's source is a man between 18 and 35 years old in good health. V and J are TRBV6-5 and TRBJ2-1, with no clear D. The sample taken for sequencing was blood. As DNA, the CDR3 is TGTGCCAGCAGACAAAGGAATCCCAATGAGCAGTTCTTC. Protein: CASRQRNPNEQFF.